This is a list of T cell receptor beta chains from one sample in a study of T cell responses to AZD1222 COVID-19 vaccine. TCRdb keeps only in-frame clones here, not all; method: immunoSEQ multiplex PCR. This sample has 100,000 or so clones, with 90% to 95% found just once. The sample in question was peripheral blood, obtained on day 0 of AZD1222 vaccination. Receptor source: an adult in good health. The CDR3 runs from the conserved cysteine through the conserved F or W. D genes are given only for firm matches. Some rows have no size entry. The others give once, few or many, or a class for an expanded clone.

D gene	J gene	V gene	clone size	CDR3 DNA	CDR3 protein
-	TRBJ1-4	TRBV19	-	TGTGCCAGTAGTATAGGTCCGGGACTCCGGTCGGAAAAACTGTTTTTT	CASSIGPGLRSEKLFF
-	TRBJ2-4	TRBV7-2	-	TGTGCCAGCAGCTTAGAAGTGGGAGTTAAAAACATTCAGTACTTC	CASSLEVGVKNIQYF
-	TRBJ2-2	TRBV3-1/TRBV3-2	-	TGTGCCAGCAGCCAAATTGGTGCGGGCGGGGAGCTGTTTTTT	CASSQIGAGGELFF
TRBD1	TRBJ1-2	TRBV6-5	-	TGTGCCAGCAGTTTCTCCAGACAGGGGGCGGGTGGCTACACCTTC	CASSFSRQGAGGYTF
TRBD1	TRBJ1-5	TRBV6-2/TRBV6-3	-	TGTGCCAGCAGCCAGGGAGGGGGCGGCAATCAGCCCCAGCATTTT	CASSQGGGGNQPQHF
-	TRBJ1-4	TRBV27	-	TGTGCCAGCAGTCCCTACGCGGGGGCCTCTGATGAAAAACTGTTTTTT	CASSPYAGASDEKLFF
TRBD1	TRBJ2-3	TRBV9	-	TGTGCCAGCAGCGTCGGGACAGGGGCCACAGATACGCAGTATTTT	CASSVGTGATDTQYF
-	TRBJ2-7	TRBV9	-	TGTGCCAGCAGCGTAACGGTGTCCTACGAGCAGTACTTC	CASSVTVSYEQYF
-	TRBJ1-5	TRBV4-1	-	TGCGCCAGCAGCCAACGGACAGATAGCAATCAGCCCCAGCATTTT	CASSQRTDSNQPQHF
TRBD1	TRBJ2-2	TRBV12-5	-	TGTGCTAGTCTCCGGGACAGGACGAACACCGGGGAGCTGTTTTTT	CASLRDRTNTGELFF
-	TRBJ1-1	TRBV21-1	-	TGTGCCAGCCGTGAATTCAACACTGAAGCTTTCTTT	CASREFNTEAFF
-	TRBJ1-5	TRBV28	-	TGTGCCAGCAGTTTAGACGGTCAGCCCCAGCATTTT	CASSLDGQPQHF
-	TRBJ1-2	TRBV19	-	TGTGCCAGTCTGGACATCTATGGCTACACCTTC	CASLDIYGYTF
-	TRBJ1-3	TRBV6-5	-	TGTGCCAGCAGTCCTATGGACAGCTCTGGAAACACCATATATTTT	CASSPMDSSGNTIYF
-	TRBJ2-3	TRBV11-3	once	TGTGCCAGCAGCTTAGATGGATCTATCACAGATACGCAGTATTTT	CASSLDGSITDTQYF
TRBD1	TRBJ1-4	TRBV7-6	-	TGTGCCAGCAGCGGTAAGGGACAGTTGGGTGAAAAACTGTTTTTT	CASSGKGQLGEKLFF
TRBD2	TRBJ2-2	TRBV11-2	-	TGTGCCAGCAGCTTAGTTTTGGCTAGCGGGGACACCGGGGAGCTGTTTTTT	CASSLVLASGDTGELFF
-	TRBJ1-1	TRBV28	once	TGTGCCAGCGGGGTTTTTATCGTGAACACTGAAGCTTTCTTT	CASGVFIVNTEAFF
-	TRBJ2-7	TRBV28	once	TGTGCCAGCATTGGAGACCGGCGAGAGCAGTACTTC	CASIGDRREQYF
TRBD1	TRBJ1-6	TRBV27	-	TGTGCCAGCAGTTGGACAGGGGGCGGTTCACCCCTCCACTTT	CASSWTGGGSPLHF
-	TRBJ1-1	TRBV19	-	TGTGCCAGTAGTATATCAGGGGTTGGCACTGAAGCTTTCTTT	CASSISGVGTEAFF
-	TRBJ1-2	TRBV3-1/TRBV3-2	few	TGTGCCAGCACCTACGGGAGGGACGGCCTAGACGGCTACACCTTC	CASTYGRDGLDGYTF
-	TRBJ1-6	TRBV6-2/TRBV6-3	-	TGTGCCAGCAGTTACCAGGACTCAACTAAAACCCTCCACTTT	CASSYQDSTKTLHF
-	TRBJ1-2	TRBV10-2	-	TGCGCCAGCAGTGAGTGGAACTATGGCTACACCTTC	CASSEWNYGYTF
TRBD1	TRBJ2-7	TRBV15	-	TGTGCCACCAGCCCCCGGGACAGAGAATACGAGCAGTACTTC	CATSPRDREYEQYF
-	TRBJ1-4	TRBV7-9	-	TGTGCCAGCCAGTCCCACTCTGAAGAAGAGATGTTTTTT	CASQSHSEEEMFF
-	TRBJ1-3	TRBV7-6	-	TGTGCCAGCAGCCGAACCAGTGGATCCTCTGGAAACACCATATATTTT	CASSRTSGSSGNTIYF
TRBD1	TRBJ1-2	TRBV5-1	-	TGCGCCAGCAGCTGGGACAGGTCGGCCTATGGCTACACCTTC	CASSWDRSAYGYTF